Shown below are 8 T cell receptor beta chains from a single sample sequenced in a study of blood T cell repertoires in COVID-19. Some clones are missing from TCRdb's copy, which holds only in-frame ones; the method was immunoSEQ multiplex PCR. The data show 9,000 to 10,000 clones, around 77% seen once. Sequenced input: peripheral blood. The receptor set was obtained from a human donor in a cohort sampled during active COVID-19.

This chain links TRBV9 with TRBJ1-3; TRBD1 agrees at 7 bases. Per the germline V gene, CDR1 is SGDLS and CDR2 is YYNGEE. V lost 3 bases, J lost 0 bases, and 6 bases stayed unmatched. The CDR3 contains 16 residues. Here the CDR3 reads CASSADRASSGNTIYF. In DNA form, the CDR3 reads TGTGCCAGCAGCGCCGACAGGGCGAGCTCTGGAAACACCATATATTTT.

V gene TRBV3-1 (or the pseudogene TRBV3-2) combines with J gene TRBJ2-7, with 10 bases that match TRBD2. CDR1 is LGHDT and CDR2 is YNNKEL in the germline V gene (reference sequence). J lost 4 bases, V lost 1 base, and 10 bases had no gene match. This CDR3 contains 17 residues. The CDR3 DNA follows: TGTGCCAGCAGCCAAGTCTGGGCTAGCGGGGGACGATACGAGCAGTACTTC. Encoded protein: CASSQVWASGGRYEQYF.

The chain is built from TRBV5-1 and TRBJ2-2; 9 bases align to TRBD1. With 7 bases clipped from V and 1 base from J, the junction kept 5 bases outside the gene matches. Germline-derived CDR1 and CDR2 are SGHRS and YFSETQ. This CDR3 contains 15 residues. Written as DNA, the CDR3 is TGCGCCAGCGGACAGGGGACCGAGAACACCGGGGAGCTGTTTTTT. It translates to CASGQGTENTGELFF.

V and J are TRBV10-3 and TRBJ1-6; TRBD1 matches at 10 bases. The CDR3 extends over 15 amino acids. Unmatched junction bases numbered 11, after V lost 11 bases and J lost 7 bases. Per the germline V gene, CDR1 is ENHRY and CDR2 is SYGVKD. The CDR3 DNA reads as TGTGCCGTCCGCCCGGGACAGGGGTCGAATTCACCCCTCCACTTT. Amino acid sequence: CAVRPGQGSNSPLHF.

The chain carries TRBV3-1 (or the pseudogene TRBV3-2) and TRBJ1-3; 7 nucleotides align to TRBD1. There are 17 residues in the CDR3. Trimming cost V 0 bases and J 0 bases; bases outside gene matches: 5. Germline CDR1 reads LGHDT; CDR2 reads YNNKEL (reference sequence). The CDR3 loop is CASSQDGTVISGNTIYF. CDR3 DNA sequence: TGTGCCAGCAGCCAAGACGGGACAGTCATCTCTGGAAACACCATATATTTT.

The sample holds a few counts of this clone. The gene calls are TRBV5-1 and TRBJ2-7, with a possible D match to TRBD1 (6 bases). The CDR3 is made up of 12 amino acids. Trimming cost V 0 bases and J 13 bases, with 14 bases left between them. Per the germline V gene, CDR1 is SGHRS and CDR2 is YFSETQ. The CDR3 coding sequence is TGCGCCAGCAGCTTGGTTAGGAACAGGGAATACTTC. This translates into CASSLVRNREYF.

On this clone: The limits of the CDR3 on the DNA are not certain, so only TCRdb's listed CDR3 is given. CDR3 region: CASSSGAAGGSFLETQYF. J is TRBJ2-5 and V is TRBV7-2; the table's D call, TRBD2, was not checked against the DNA. The CDR3 is 18 amino acids in total, end residues counted. Germline assignment: CDR1 SGHTA and CDR2 FQGNSA.

The rearrangement joins TRBV30 to TRBJ1-4; 7 bases are shared with TRBD1. The length of the CDR3 is 11 residues. Trimming took 8 bases from V and 4 from J; bases not matched to a gene: 1. The V gene's germline CDR1 is GTSNPN and CDR2 SVGIG (reference sequence). DNA for the CDR3: TGTGCCAGACAGGGTAATGAAAAACTGTTTTTT. Protein sequence: CARQGNEKLFF.